This TCR beta chain was profiled in a study of tumor and adjacent non-tumor tissue in lung cancer (dated by TCRdb to 2017 to 2018). Some background on the complete study: The cohort included eleven to twelve adenocarcinoma, 2 squamous cell carcinoma and 1 small cell lung cancer patients. Ages among the approximately 15 patients ranged from about 31 to 80 years, there were some 10 men and 5 women, and disease was at TNM stage I to III. Sequencing produced around 130,000,000 productive TCRbeta reads in total, an average of approximately 4 million reads per sample. Using bulk TCRbeta repertoires from around 14 lung cancer patients, the study set lung tumor tissue side by side with matched distant non-tumor lung tissue. For each patient, one tumor sample and one normal lung sample were taken, giving thirty paired specimens that underwent TCRbeta CDR3 sequencing. Overall results and qualifications from the work: The sequencing platform is not named in the methods, and unique molecular identifiers are not mentioned. Because peripheral blood was not sequenced, blood TCRbeta repertoires in the lung cancer patients of the study were not examined. With only roughly 14 patients in the cohort, the authors noted that larger samples and more detailed clinical data are needed. A significantly larger cumulative share of the repertoire was made up by the top 100 clones in normal lung than in tumor tissue. Tumor tissue showed significantly higher TCR diversity (inverse Simpson) than normal lung tissue, at 431.37 vs 166.20 (P = 0.0075, Mann-Whitney U test). TCR diversity was significantly higher in younger patients, and higher tumor TCR diversity was associated with shorter overall and disease-free survival.

With regard to this clonotype: Which antigen it targets is not known. A junction end diverges from the germline sequence, so it may reflect a read error.

Libraries came from multiplex PCR. TCRdb names Illumina HiSeq 2500 as the instrument used. Following protocols modified from ARM-PCR, the researchers constructed TCRbeta libraries through three rounds of nested PCR with primers (Table S4). Before sequencing, PCR products in the 200-500 bp range were cut out of the gel and cleaned up using the QIAquick gel extraction kit. The original pipeline was this. Reads were cleaned with Trimmomatic, merged with FLASH into complete CDR3 sequences, and assigned to V(D)J germline segments with MiTCR. Clonal diversity was computed as the inverse Simpson's index with VDJtools. Productive reads were defined as in-frame sequences without a premature stop codon. TCRdb's own reprocessing of the public reads used fastp at Q25 and MiXCR and kept productive beta chains. Entries are consolidated by CDR3 protein sequence, retaining the most common genes and DNA. In this record, the V and J calls reflect TCRdb's handling and not the investigators' own analysis. Within this sample are about 85,000 distinct CDR3 sequences, with approximately 57% of them counted one time only. Clones ranked in the top ten supply around 15% of the sample.

CDR1 and CDR2 are read off the germline V gene as ENHRY and SYGVKD. Its CDR3 holds 14 amino acids, cysteine through phenylalanine. Only the CDR3 DNA is retained, 42 bases long and in frame from the first base. RNA was isolated from bulk, unsorted tissue, and RNA quality was assessed with a NanoDrop ND-1000 and an Agilent 2100. The donors were newly diagnosed lung cancer patients admitted for thoracic surgery in China from August to November 2014 who had not received prior chemotherapy. The study excluded patients who had received radiotherapy or chemotherapy before or who had another cancer at the same time. Pieces of surgical tissue measuring roughly 1-2.2 cm3 were kept in RNAlater solution and held at -80 degrees C until needed.

This sequence uses TRBV10-3 and TRBJ2-7; D gene: possibly TRBD2, on 5 matching bases. This TCR was sampled from a man between 65 and 85 years old with non-small cell lung cancer. Sequencing input: lung tumor tissue. The CDR3 corresponds to CAIGGSGSSNEQYF. The DNA sequence is TGTGCCATCGGTGGGAGCGGATCCTCCAACGAGCAGTACTTC.